These T cell receptor beta chains were read from a single sample in a study of T-cell reconstitution after alpha-beta-depleted transplantation in children. MiXCR, applied by TCRdb to the PCR reads, yields one record per CDR3 protein. The data show about 300,000 distinct CDR3 sequences, roughly a tenth seen once. The sample was PBMCs, taken before TCRalphabeta/CD19-depleted stem cell transplant. These receptors came from a boy less than two years old with acute myeloid leukemia, due to receive a stem cell transplant. Each CDR3 is given without its conserved first and last residue.

v_gene	j_gene	CDR3aa
TRBV6-5	TRBJ2-7	ASSSASGTYEQY
TRBV28	TRBJ2-3	ASTGGTDTQY
TRBV12-3/TRBV12-4	TRBJ2-7	ASSLTGRKYEQY
TRBV5-1	TRBJ2-2	ASSLGLASFANTGELF
TRBV20-1	TRBJ2-5	SARRGGAETQY
TRBV6-2/TRBV6-3	TRBJ1-2	ASSDLLITGYT
TRBV12-5	TRBJ1-5	ASGLGDRVRGQPQH
TRBV10-3	TRBJ2-2	AISYGTANTGELF
TRBV12-3/TRBV12-4	TRBJ2-1	ASSLGWLAGPGGHEQF
TRBV7-2	TRBJ2-2	ASTDRGGYTGELF
TRBV12-5	TRBJ2-7	ASGLSGDSYEQY
TRBV12-3/TRBV12-4	TRBJ2-1	ASSLLAYNEQF
TRBV19	TRBJ1-2	ASSHAVRASGYT
TRBV28	TRBJ2-7	ASSYTGGEQY
TRBV28	TRBJ1-1	ASSLQGGNTEAF
TRBV4-3	TRBJ2-1	ASSKGGTLVEQF
TRBV20-1	TRBJ2-4	SATTWGGTKNIQY
TRBV18	TRBJ2-7	ASSPGGSSYEQY
TRBV27	TRBJ2-7	ASSLRGVSYEQY
TRBV19	TRBJ1-2	ASSGWRSYGYT
TRBV12-3/TRBV12-4	TRBJ2-4	ASSYGTALPRKGDIQY
TRBV12-3/TRBV12-4	TRBJ2-2	ASSLQGTGELF
TRBV6-1	TRBJ2-6	ASSRQRSSGANVLT
TRBV3-1	TRBJ2-1	ASSHGADSSYNEQF
TRBV12-3/TRBV12-4	TRBJ2-3	ASSFDAPSTDTQY
TRBV10-3	TRBJ2-7	AIGAGDYEQY
TRBV28	TRBJ2-1	ASSSPGVLYNEQF
TRBV19	TRBJ2-5	ASSMVLAGGLETQY
TRBV7-9	TRBJ1-4	ASSLGTGIEKLF
TRBV12-3/TRBV12-4	TRBJ2-5	ASSLRQGNRETQY
TRBV5-8	TRBJ2-5	ASSSGTSGLQETQY
TRBV15	TRBJ2-7	ATSRVGTGHHEQY
TRBV5-1	TRBJ2-3	ASSLRTSGPTDTQY
TRBV5-5	TRBJ1-1	ASSLLTGGDTEAF
TRBV2	TRBJ2-3	ASITDRTGTDTQY
TRBV29-1	TRBJ2-5	SALTSGAEY
TRBV6-1	TRBJ2-3	ASAAGNPTDTQY
TRBV7-8	TRBJ1-1	ASSRTWVILNTEAF
TRBV27	TRBJ2-7	ASSLGTGSSYEQY
TRBV7-2	TRBJ2-5	ASSLAGGLLGRETQY
TRBV7-3	TRBJ1-1	ASSPRAGMNTEAF
TRBV10-3	TRBJ1-6	AISGSGRYNSPLH
TRBV7-2	TRBJ2-1	ASSLWTSGDYNEQF
TRBV5-6	TRBJ1-2	ASSLQDLFYGYT
TRBV7-8	TRBJ2-5	ASSFWGGADQETQY
TRBV27	TRBJ2-6	ASSLTGGTYYGANVLT
TRBV7-9	TRBJ2-7	ASARGQNPSYEQY
TRBV4-1	TRBJ2-1	ASRRRLLQGKSYNEQF
TRBV5-1	TRBJ1-3	ASSLGSQGFSGNTIY
TRBV7-9	TRBJ2-7	ASSPRGRWAYEQY
TRBV7-3	TRBJ2-2	ASSPLQGGELF
TRBV4-1	TRBJ2-3	ASSPEAAFSDTQY
TRBV7-3	TRBJ2-3	ASSLRGLAGAYHTDTQY
TRBV5-1	TRBJ2-4	ASSSRAPGGQNIQY
TRBV4-2	TRBJ2-2	ASSQDALAGGPPSNTGELF
TRBV29-1	TRBJ2-6	SVVGHGANVLT
TRBV5-6	TRBJ1-2	ASSWDRGDYGYT